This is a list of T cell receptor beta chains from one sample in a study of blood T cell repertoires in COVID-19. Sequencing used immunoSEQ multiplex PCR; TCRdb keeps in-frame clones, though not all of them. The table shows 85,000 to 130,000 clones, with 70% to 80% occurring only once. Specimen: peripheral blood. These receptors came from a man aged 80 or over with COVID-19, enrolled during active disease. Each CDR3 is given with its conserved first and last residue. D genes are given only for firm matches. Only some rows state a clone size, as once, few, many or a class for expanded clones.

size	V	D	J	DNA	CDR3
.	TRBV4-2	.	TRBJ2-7	TGTGCCAGCAGCCAAGAACTGGGAGCCGAAGGTCTCTACGAGCAGTACTTC	CASSQELGAEGLYEQYF
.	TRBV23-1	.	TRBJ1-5	TGCGCCAGCAGTCAAAACGCAGGGCTTAGCAATCAGCCCCAGCATTTT	CASSQNAGLSNQPQHF
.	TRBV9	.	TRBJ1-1	TGTGCCAGCAGCGTCGCCTACGGGTTAGGAGTCGGGGTGAACACTGAAGCTTTCTTT	CASSVAYGLGVGVNTEAFF
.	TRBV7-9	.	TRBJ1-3	TGTGCCAGCAGCTTAGGTCAATCTGGAAACACCATATATTTT	CASSLGQSGNTIYF
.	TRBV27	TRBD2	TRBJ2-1	TGTGCCAGCAGTTTAAATGTATGGCTAGCGGGAGTACACAATGAGCAGTTCTTC	CASSLNVWLAGVHNEQFF
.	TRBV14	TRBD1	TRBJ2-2	TGTGCCAGCAGCCAAGAAGGACAGGGAGCGGCCGGGGAGCTGTTTTTT	CASSQEGQGAAGELFF
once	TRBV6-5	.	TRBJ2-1	TGTGCCAGCAGTTACTCGAGGCGGGAGCAGTTCTTC	CASSYSRREQFF
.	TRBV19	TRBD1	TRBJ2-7	TGTGCCAGTAGTAGGACAGGGGCGGTTTTCGAGCAGTACTTC	CASSRTGAVFEQYF
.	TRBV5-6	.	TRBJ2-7	TGTGCCAGCAGCCCGGTCGAGAGGCACTACGAGCAGTACTTC	CASSPVERHYEQYF
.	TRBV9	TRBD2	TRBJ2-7	TGTGCCAGCGCCGCGGGACTAGCGGCCTCTAACGAGCAGTACTTC	CASAAGLAASNEQYF
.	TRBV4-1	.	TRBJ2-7	TGCGCCAGCAGCCAGGGTCTTCGCGGGCGGTCGCGGGTCTACGAGCAGTACTTC	CASSQGLRGRSRVYEQYF
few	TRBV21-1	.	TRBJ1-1	TGTGCCAGCAGCCGTGGGGCCTCCGCAGCTTTCTTT	CASSRGASAAFF
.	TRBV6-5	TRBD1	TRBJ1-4	TGTGCCAGCAGTCGAGGGACAGTCGTGGGTGAAAAACTGTTTTTT	CASSRGTVVGEKLFF
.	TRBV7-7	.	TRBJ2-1	TGTGCTAGCAGCCCGGGACTTAGGTCCTACAATGAGCAGTTCTTC	CASSPGLRSYNEQFF
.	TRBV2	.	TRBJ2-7	TGTGCCAGCAGTGAGACTAGAAAGTACGAGCAGTACTTC	CASSETRKYEQYF
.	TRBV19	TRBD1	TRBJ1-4	TGTGCCAGTAGGAACAGGGGTAATGAAAAACTGTTTTTT	CASRNRGNEKLFF
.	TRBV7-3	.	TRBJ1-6	TGTGCCAGCAGTATGGGAGGCAGAGATAATTCACCCCTCCACTTT	CASSMGGRDNSPLHF
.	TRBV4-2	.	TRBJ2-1	TGTGCCAGCAGCCAAGATCTACTAGGCTACAATGAGCAGTTCTTC	CASSQDLLGYNEQFF
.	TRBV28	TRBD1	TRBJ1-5	TGTGCCAGCAGCCCCGACAGGGATCAGCCCCAGCATTTT	CASSPDRDQPQHF
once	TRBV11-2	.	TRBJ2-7	TGTGCCAGCAGCCGCCCCCCCACAGATAGTTCCTACGAGCAGTACTTC	CASSRPPTDSSYEQYF
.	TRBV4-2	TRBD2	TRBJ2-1	TGTGCCAGCAGCCAAGAAGTCACGGGGGGTAACAATGAGCAGTTCTTC	CASSQEVTGGNNEQFF